This T cell receptor beta chain derives from a study of spatial heterogeneity in lung cancer. In the study overall: Among detected sequences, beta-chain ones consistently exceeded alpha-chain ones in number.

Germline CDR1 SNHLY, CDR2 FYNNEI. The CDR3 has 16 residues. V gave up 7 bases and J gave up 7 bases; unmatched junction bases: 16. TCR cDNA molecules each had a unique molecular identifier. TCRdb itself ran the 5' RACE reads through MiXCR, one entry per CDR3 protein. The repertoire holds a few thousand distinct CDR3 sequences, with around 10% as singletons. Sample time point: sample taken at primary tumor resection. Just over 70 TRACERx patients with early, untreated non-small cell lung cancer donated samples. This clonotype is labeled medium-sized (0.01 to 0.1%). The chain links TRBV2 to TRBJ2-4, with 7 bases that match TRBD2. The origin of this receptor is a female donor with early-stage non-small cell lung cancer. Sequencing used normal lung tissue next to the tumor, obtained at surgery. The CDR3 DNA is TGTGCCAGCAACGAAGGGTTGAAAGCGGGGAGGAACATTCAGTACTTC. Translated: CASNEGLKAGRNIQYF.